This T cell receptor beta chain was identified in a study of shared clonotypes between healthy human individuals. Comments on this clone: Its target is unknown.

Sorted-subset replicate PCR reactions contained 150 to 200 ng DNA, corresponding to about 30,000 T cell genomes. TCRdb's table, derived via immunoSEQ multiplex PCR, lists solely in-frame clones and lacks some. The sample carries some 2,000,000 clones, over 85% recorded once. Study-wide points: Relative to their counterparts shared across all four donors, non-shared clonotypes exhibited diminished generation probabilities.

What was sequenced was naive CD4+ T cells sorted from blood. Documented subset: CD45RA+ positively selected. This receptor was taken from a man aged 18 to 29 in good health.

The CDR3 DNA is TGCGCCAGCAGTGGCGACTCGTCCGGGGAGCTGTTTTTT. Its protein product is CASSGDSSGELFF. This chain uses TRBV10-1 with TRBJ2-2; D unresolved. The CDR3 runs 13 residues. Germline CDR1 and CDR2: WNHNN and SYGVQD (reference sequence). Trimming took off 4 bases at V and 6 bases at J, with 9 bases between the two ends.